Sequencing of this TCR beta chain was carried out in a study of T cell responses to AZD1222 COVID-19 vaccine. Concerning this clone: Its antigen is not known.

CDR3 length equals 9 residues. Germline V CDR1 and CDR2: ENHRY, SYGVKD. With 7 bases removed from V and 9 bases from J, the gap between germline ends came to 3 bases. Profiled with immunoSEQ multiplex PCR; TCRdb holds only in-frame clones, not every one. In the table there are about 180,000 clones, approximately 86% of which are singletons. Study-level findings and limits: Repertoires were obtained only post-peak T cell response.

The gene calls are TRBV10-3 and TRBJ1-4, with D unclear. The sample was peripheral blood, taken on day 0 of AZD1222 vaccination. The TCR was taken from an adult in good health. CDR3 DNA sequence: TGTGCCATCAAGAAAAAACTGTTTTTT. This encodes CAIKKKLFF.